This T cell receptor (beta chain) derives from a study of radiotherapy plus CTLA-4 blockade in lung cancer. A note on this clone: Its antigen is not known.

The data were produced by immunoSEQ multiplex PCR, yet TCRdb's version contains in-frame clones alone and is incomplete. The sample comprises 86,000 or so clones, more than 60% of which are singletons, and around 4% rests with the top ten. Study findings and constraints: Best predicting response, reportedly, were early blood T cell clone dynamics, with interferon-beta.

The specimen was peripheral blood, collected from a patient treated with radiotherapy plus ipilimumab. The TCR originated in a human donor with non-small cell lung cancer who had a partial response to radiotherapy plus ipilimumab. Some clones in this sample may be carry-over from other donors' samples.

The CDR3 sequence: CASSFGGPTYEQYF. Here the CDR3 DNA reads TGCGCCAGCAGCTTCGGCGGGCCGACCTACGAGCAGTACTTC. The J gene is TRBJ2-7, the V gene TRBV5-1, with D tentatively TRBD2 (5 bases). The ends were cut back, 2 bases at V and 2 bases at J, with 11 bases in the middle. Looked up from germline, CDR1 is SGHRS and CDR2 is YFSETQ. CDR3 length: 14 amino acids.